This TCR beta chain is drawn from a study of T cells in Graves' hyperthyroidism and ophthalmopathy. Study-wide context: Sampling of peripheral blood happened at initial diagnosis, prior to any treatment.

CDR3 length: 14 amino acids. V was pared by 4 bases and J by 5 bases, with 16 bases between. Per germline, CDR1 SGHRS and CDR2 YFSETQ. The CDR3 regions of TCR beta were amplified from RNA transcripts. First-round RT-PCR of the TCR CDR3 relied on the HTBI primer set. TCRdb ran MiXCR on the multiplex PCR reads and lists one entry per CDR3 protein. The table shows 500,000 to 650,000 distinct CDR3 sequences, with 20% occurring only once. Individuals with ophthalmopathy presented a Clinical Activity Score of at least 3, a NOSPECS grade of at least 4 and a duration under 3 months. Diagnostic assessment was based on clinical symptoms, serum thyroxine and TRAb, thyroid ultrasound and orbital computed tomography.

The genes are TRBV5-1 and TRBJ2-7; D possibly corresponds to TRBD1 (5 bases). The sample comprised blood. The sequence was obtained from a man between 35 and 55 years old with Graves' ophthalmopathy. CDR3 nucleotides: TGCGCCAGCAGCATGGTTCAGGGCCGGGACGAGCAGTACTTC. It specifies CASSMVQGRDEQYF. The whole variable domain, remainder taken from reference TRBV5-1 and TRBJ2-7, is KAGVTQTPRYLIKTRGQQVTLSCSPISGHRSVSWYQQTPGQGLQFLFEYFSETQRNKGNFPGRFSGRQFSNSRSEMNVSTLELGDSALYLCASSMVQGRDEQYFGPGTRLTVT.